This T cell receptor (beta chain) was identified in a study of blood T cell repertoires in COVID-19. Study-level information: The origin of the acute and convalescent COVID-19 samples was the United States, Italy and Spain. PBMCs, B-cell-depleted T cells, or T cells provided the cDNA or gDNA that made up the material.

Per the original data handling: Cell counts per sample came from amplifying reference gene primers. The repertoire was sequenced with immunoSEQ multiplex PCR; TCRdb's copy has only in-frame clones and lacks some. Clone size and the V and J calls come from that table; the DNA yielded D and trimming. The repertoire consists of fewer than 250,000 clones, with 80% to 90% occurring once and the leading ten covering about 20%. V was clipped by 2 bases and J by 8 bases, with 10 bases between them. The CDR3 is 13 residues long. Germline loops: CDR1 SGHVS, CDR2 FQNEAQ. The V and J genes are TRBV7-8 and TRBJ2-1; D is perhaps TRBD1 (6 bases). This TCR derives from a human donor in a cohort sampled during active COVID-19. Sequenced material: peripheral blood. The CDR3 is CASSLMQGYEQFF. The CDR3 nucleotides read TGTGCCAGCAGCTTAATGCAGGGGTATGAGCAGTTCTTC.